This TCR beta chain was identified in a study of blood T cell repertoires in COVID-19 (dated by TCRdb to 2018 to 2021). Study-wide context: Collaborator samples came from the United States, Italy and Spain and covered acute and convalescent phases of COVID-19. Sample metadata almost always included a de-identified subject ID, COVID-19 status, age in years and sex. The samples were drawn from the first 160 participants of the ongoing ImmuneRACE study and from some 1,300 subjects provided by 6 global collaborators. The dataset comprised deeply sampled blood TCRbeta repertoires from subjects exposed to, actively infected with, or recovered from COVID-19. Where HLA class I and class II types were available, the types were taken from metadata supplied by the sample provider, not from assay-based typing. The material from the prospective study consisted of cDNA or gDNA derived from T cells, B-cell-depleted T cells, or PBMCs. The repertoires were made available in a free public database intended to serve as a resource for research on the immune response to SARS-CoV-2. General study outcomes and caveats: Clinical and demographic metadata were provided uncurated, with the amount varying by source and participant.

TCRbeta CDR3 regions were amplified from genomic DNA by means of the immunoSEQ Assay, a bias-controlled multiplex PCR. The study's processing was this. Nucleated cell counts per sample were estimated from amplification of reference gene primers within the assay. Sequence reads were collapsed and filtered to measure the absolute abundance of every unique TCRbeta CDR3 rearrangement. For each sample, productive Simpson clonality was calculated as the square root of Simpson's diversity index over productive rearrangements. TCRdb took this table from immuneACCESS and kept in-frame rearrangements with V and J called. Such tables lack part of the clones; where checked against another copy, unresolved V genes explain under half of the gap, and the rest is unexplained. That table is the source of V, J and clone size, and D and trimming were worked out from the DNA. This sample is represented by 200,000 to 300,000 clones; about 73% of them were singletons. Clones ranked in the top ten supply approximately 3.2% of the sample.

This clone was observed a few times. It lacks a known antigen. It has no much larger one-base neighbor in the sample; base qualities were not kept. Collaborating institutions collected whole blood in K2EDTA tubes following their own protocols. Collaborator samples were shipped for TCRbeta analysis as frozen whole blood, isolated PBMCs, or DNA extracted from either sample type. Clipping removes 0 bases from V and 4 bases from J, with 6 as the unmatched junction base count. CDR1 and CDR2 were assigned from the germline V gene (reference sequence) as MNHEY and SMNVEV. The CDR3 measures 16 amino acids from cysteine to phenylalanine. The sequence is cut down to CDR3 DNA, 48 bases in frame from base 1.

The sequence was collected from a woman over 75 with acute or convalescent COVID-19. The chain was built from TRBV27 and TRBJ1-1; 9 bases in the junction line up with TRBD1. Source material: peripheral blood. The DNA sequence is given as TGTGCCAGCAGTTTATCGTCGGGGACAGGGCCCACTGAAGCTTTCTTT. Its translation reads: CASSLSSGTGPTEAFF.